The present TCR beta chain was sequenced within a study of CXCR3-negative and CXCR3-positive naive CD8 T cells. Concerning this clonotype: What it recognizes is unknown.

The CDR3 is made up of 13 amino acids. Germline V gene sequence: CDR1 SQVTM, CDR2 ANQGSEA. Study-wide findings and caveats: More hydrophobic TRB CDR3s were found in CXCR3-positive naive cells than in CXCR3-negative naive cells. Whereas memory cells differed, naive CXCR3-negative and CXCR3-positive cells shared similar TRBV-TRBJ usage.

Via 5' RACE with UMI labels, TRB cDNA libraries were prepared. One entry per CDR3 protein, without DNA, is what TCRdb gives after re-calling the 5' RACE reads. This repertoire includes some 150,000 distinct CDR3 sequences. Sorts that each held around 300,000 cells were run in triplicate for every CD8+ T cell subset. CD45RO-CCR7+CD27+CD95- characterized naive CD8+ T cells. The rearrangement joins TRBV29-1 to TRBJ2-3; absent DNA, TCRdb's TRBD1 call cannot be checked. Material: naive CXCR3+ CD8+ T cells from blood. The subset here: CD45RO-CCR7+CD27+CD95- naive CD8+ T cells expressing CXCR3 (TNR3+). This sequence was found in a human donor in good health. Some clones in this sample may be carry-over from other donors' samples. This CDR3 is CSVVGGASDTQYF.